The T cell receptor (beta chain) under discussion was sequenced for a study of cytomegalovirus exposure and HLA in healthy donors. The PCR employed 60 Vbeta primers together with 13 Jbeta primers. Clones were read by immunoSEQ multiplex PCR, and TCRdb kept only the in-frame ones, dropping some. Found here are roughly 150,000 clones, around 84% of them singletons; the top ten hold 1%. Remarks on this clone: Its antigen is still unknown.

Study results and caveats: Reports indicated that the classifier achieved high specificity and sensitivity in diagnosing cytomegalovirus status. Later work found that TCR association rates differed between HLA loci; DRB1 had the most and HLA-C the fewest. Reportedly, fewer N-insertions than the roughly 600-donor mean appeared in an Asian-associated ancestry cluster in a later analysis.

Sequenced: PBMCs. The sequence came from a boy between 2 and 10 years old in good health and CMV-seronegative.

CDR3 sequence: CASSQALDRGSEAFF. As DNA, the CDR3 is TGCGCCAGCAGCCAAGCACTGGACAGGGGCTCTGAAGCTTTCTTT. This chain uses TRBV4-1 with TRBJ1-1, with 9 bases fitting TRBD1. Per the germline V gene, CDR1 is MGHRA and CDR2 is YSYEKL. The CDR3 has 15 residues. The V and J ends lost 1 base and 6 bases, in that order; junction bases with no gene match: 6.